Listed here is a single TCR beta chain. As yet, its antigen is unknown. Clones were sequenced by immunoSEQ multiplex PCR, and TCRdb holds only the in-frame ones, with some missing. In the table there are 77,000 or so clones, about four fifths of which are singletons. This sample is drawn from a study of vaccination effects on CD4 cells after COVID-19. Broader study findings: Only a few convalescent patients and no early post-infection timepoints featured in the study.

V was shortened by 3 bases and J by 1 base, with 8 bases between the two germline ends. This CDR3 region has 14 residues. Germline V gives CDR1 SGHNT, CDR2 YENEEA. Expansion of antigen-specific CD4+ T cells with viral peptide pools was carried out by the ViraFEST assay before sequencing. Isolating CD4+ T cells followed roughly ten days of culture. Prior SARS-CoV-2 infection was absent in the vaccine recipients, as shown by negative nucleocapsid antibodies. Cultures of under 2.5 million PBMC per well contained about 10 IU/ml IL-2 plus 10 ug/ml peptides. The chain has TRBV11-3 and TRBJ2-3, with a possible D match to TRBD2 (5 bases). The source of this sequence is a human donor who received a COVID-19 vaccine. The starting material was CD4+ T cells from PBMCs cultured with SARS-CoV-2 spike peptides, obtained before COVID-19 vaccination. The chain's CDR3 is CASSFGSGTDTQYF. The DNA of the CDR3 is TGTGCCAGCAGCTTCGGTAGCGGCACAGATACGCAGTATTTT.